This TCR beta chain was captured by sequencing in a study of shared clonotypes between healthy human individuals. In the study overall: The composition of the donors was a couple of women and a few men aged 18 to 49.

Terminally differentiated effector memory CD45RA+ cells were excluded from the naive CD8 cells, which were CD45RO-negative and positively selected for CCR7. All donors were Caucasian adults living in Nashville, Tennessee. TCRdb keeps only in-frame clones here, not all; method: immunoSEQ multiplex PCR. The sample includes about 2,100,000 clones, more than 85% of them seen just once. This clone has a handful of counts. The receptor's source is a man in his late teens or twenties in good health. Some clones in this sample may be carry-over from other donors' samples. The source material was naive CD8+ T cells from PBMCs.

The CDR3 reads CASSSGPYVPAFF. The CDR3 DNA is TGTGCCAGCAGCTCGGGACCTTACGTCCCAGCTTTCTTT. The gene calls are TRBV7-3 and TRBJ1-1; tentatively, D is TRBD1 (5 bases). Germline CDR1 and CDR2: SGHTA and FQGTGA. The germline V and J ends were trimmed by 4 bases and 10 bases, with 16 bases remaining between them. CDR3 size: 13 residues. Looking up the rest from reference TRBV7-3 and TRBJ1-1 gives the full variable domain: GAGVSQTPSNKVTEKGKYVELRCDPISGHTALYWYRQSLGQGPEFLIYFQGTGAADDSGLPNDRFFAVRPEGSVSTLKIQRTERGDSAVYLCASSSGPYVPAFFGQGTRLTVV.